This TCR beta chain appears in the sequencing data of a study of graft-versus-host responses after intestinal transplantation. Background on the study: Multivisceral, liver-intestinal, or isolated intestinal transplants were received by the recipients. Overall study results and limits: Allograft graft-versus-host to host-versus-graft clonal ratios ran high in patients with graft-donor T cell macrochimerism. HvG clone declines early post-transplant were associated with peak circulating GvH levels.

The CDR3 loop spans 15 amino acids. The germline CDR1 and CDR2 sequences are SGHVS and FNYEAQ. Trimming pared 2 bases from V and 9 bases from J, leaving 17 bases between. TCRdb's table, derived via immunoSEQ multiplex PCR, lists solely in-frame clones and lacks some. The sample contains roughly 93,000 clones, about 93% of which appear only once. As for this clone: Its antigen remains unknown.

V usage is TRBV7-6 and J usage is TRBJ1-5; D gene ambiguous. This clonotype originated in a human donor who received an intestinal transplant. This material consisted of unstimulated CD8+ T cells sorted from spleen or lymph node cells, taken before intestinal transplant. The CDR3, as DNA: TGTGCCAGCAGCTTATACTCGGCGGGTGGGTCGCCCCAGCATTTT. It yields the protein CASSLYSAGGSPQHF. Full variable domain (remainder filled in from reference TRBV7-6 and TRBJ1-5): GAGVSQSPRYKVTKRGQDVALRCDPISGHVSLYWYRQALGQGPEFLTYFNYEAQQDKSGLPNDRFSAERPEGSISTLTIQRTEQRDSAMYRCASSLYSAGGSPQHFGDGTRLSIL.